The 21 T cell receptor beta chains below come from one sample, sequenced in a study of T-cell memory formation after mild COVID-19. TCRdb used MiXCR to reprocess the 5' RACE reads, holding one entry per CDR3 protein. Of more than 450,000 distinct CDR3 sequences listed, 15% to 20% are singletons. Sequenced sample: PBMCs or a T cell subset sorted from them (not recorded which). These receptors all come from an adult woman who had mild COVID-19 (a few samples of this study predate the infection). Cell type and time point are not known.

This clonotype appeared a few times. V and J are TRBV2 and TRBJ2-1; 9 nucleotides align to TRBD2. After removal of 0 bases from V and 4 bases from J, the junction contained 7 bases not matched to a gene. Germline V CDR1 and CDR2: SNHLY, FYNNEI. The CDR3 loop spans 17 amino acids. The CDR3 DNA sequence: TGTGCCAGCAGTGAAGCGCTTCGGCGGGGGGGTTACAATGAGCAGTTCTTC. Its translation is CASSEALRRGGYNEQFF.

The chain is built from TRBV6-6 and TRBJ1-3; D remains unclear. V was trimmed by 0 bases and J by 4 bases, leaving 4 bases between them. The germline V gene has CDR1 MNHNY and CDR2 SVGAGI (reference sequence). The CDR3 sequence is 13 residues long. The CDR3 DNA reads TGTGCCAGCAGTTACTCGCTGGGAAACACCATATATTTT. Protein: CASSYSLGNTIYF.

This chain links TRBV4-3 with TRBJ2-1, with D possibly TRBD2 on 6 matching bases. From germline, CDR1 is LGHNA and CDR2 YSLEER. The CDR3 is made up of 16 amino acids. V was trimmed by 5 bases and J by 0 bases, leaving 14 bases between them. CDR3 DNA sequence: TGCGCCAGCAGCGGGGGGAAGATGAGCTCCTACAATGAGCAGTTCTTC. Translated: CASSGGKMSSYNEQFF.

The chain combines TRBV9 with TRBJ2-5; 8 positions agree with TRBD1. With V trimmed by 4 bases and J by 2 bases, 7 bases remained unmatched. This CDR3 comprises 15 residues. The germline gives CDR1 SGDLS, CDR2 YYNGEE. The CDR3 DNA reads TGTGCCAGCAGCCTGGGGACAGGTATGCAAGAGACCCAGTACTTC. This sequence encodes CASSLGTGMQETQYF.

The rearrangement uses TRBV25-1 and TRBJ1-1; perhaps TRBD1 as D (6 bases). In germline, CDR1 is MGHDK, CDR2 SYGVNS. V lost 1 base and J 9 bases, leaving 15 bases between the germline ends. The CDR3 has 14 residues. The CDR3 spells CASSEFTGNRKAFF. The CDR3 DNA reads TGTGCCAGCAGTGAATTCACAGGGAATAGGAAAGCTTTCTTT.

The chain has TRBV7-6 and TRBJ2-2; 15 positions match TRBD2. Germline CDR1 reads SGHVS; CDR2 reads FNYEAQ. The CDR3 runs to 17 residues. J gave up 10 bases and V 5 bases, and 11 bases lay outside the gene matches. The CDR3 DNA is TGTGCCAGCAGCCCCCGGACTAGCGGGAGGGCCGGTCAGGAGCTGTTTTTT. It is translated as CASSPRTSGRAGQELFF.

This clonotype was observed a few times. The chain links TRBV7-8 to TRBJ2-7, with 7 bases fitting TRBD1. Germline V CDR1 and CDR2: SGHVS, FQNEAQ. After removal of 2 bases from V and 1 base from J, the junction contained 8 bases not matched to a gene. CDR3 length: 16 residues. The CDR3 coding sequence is TGTGCCAGCAGCTTATATGGGACAGCCAATTCCTACGAGCAGTACTTC. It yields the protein CASSLYGTANSYEQYF.

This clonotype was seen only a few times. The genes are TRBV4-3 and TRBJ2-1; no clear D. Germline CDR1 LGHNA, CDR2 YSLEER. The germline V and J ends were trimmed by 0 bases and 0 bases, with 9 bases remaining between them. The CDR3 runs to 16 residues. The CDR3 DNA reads TGCGCCAGCAGCCAAGATCACTGGAGCTCCTACAATGAGCAGTTCTTC. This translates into CASSQDHWSSYNEQFF.

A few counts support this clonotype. The CDR3 region is CASSDSSGRGDEQFF. CDR3 DNA: TGCGCCAGCAGCGACTCTAGCGGGAGAGGGGATGAGCAGTTCTTC. The J gene is TRBJ2-1, the V gene TRBV5-1, with 10 bases aligning to TRBD2. CDR3 length: 15 residues. Germline CDR1 SGHRS, CDR2 YFSETQ. J lost 8 bases, V lost 4 bases, and 9 bases had no gene match.

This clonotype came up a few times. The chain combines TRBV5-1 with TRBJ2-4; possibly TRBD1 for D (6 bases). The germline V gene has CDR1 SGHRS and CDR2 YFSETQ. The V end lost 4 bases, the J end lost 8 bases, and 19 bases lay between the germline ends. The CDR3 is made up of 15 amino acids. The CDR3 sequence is CASSPLTQGIYIQYF. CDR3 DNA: TGCGCCAGCAGCCCTCTAACTCAGGGGATATACATTCAGTACTTC.

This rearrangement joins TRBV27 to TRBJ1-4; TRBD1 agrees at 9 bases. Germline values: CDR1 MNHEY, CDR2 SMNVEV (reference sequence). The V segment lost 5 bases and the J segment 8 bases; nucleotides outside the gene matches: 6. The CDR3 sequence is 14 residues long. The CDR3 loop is CASSDTGGREKLFF. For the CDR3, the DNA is TGTGCCAGCAGTGACACAGGGGGCCGCGAAAAACTGTTTTTT.

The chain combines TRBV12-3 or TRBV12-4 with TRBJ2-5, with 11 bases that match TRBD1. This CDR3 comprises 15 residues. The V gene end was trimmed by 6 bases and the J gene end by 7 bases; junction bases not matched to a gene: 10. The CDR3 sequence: CASRGQGAIVGTQYF. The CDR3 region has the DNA TGTGCCAGCAGAGGACAGGGGGCGATAGTCGGGACCCAGTACTTC.

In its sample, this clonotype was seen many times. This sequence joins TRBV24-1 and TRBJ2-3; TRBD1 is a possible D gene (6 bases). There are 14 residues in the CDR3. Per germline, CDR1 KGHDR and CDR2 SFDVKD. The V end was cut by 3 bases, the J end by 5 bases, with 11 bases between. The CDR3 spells CATSDPSGEDTQYF. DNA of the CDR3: TGTGCCACCAGTGATCCGTCAGGGGAAGATACGCAGTATTTT.

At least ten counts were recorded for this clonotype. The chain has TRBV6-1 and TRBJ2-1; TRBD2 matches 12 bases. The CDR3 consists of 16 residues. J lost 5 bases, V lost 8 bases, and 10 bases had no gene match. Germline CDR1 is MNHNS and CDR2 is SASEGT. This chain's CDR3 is CASGLAGGPRDNEQFF. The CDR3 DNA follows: TGTGCCAGCGGGCTAGCGGGAGGGCCGAGGGACAATGAGCAGTTCTTC.

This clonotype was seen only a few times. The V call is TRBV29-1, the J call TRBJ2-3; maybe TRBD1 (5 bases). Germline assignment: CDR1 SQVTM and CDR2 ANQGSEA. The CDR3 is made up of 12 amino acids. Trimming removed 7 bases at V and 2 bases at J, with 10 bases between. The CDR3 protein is CSAGISTDTQYF. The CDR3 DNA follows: TGCAGCGCAGGGATTTCCACAGATACGCAGTATTTT.

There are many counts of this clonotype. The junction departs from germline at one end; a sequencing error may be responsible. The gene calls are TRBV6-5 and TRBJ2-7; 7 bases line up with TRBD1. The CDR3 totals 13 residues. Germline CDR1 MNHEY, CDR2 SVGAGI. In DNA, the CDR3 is TGCGCCAGCAGCTACCGGGACAGCTACGAGCAGTACTTC. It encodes CASSYRDSYEQYF.

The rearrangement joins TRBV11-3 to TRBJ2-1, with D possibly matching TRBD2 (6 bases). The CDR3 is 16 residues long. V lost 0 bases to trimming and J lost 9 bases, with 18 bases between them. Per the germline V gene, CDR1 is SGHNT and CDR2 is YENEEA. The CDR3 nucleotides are TGTGCCAGCAGCTTAGATAAGGGGCTTGGGAGGCGTGAGCAGTTCTTC. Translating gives CASSLDKGLGRREQFF.

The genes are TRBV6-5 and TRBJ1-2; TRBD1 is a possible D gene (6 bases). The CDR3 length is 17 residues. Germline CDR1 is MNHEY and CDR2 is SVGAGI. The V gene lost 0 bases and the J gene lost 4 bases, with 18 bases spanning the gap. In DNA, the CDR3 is TGTGCCAGCAGTTACTCGCGGGCCGGGGGGGCCGTCTATGGCTACACCTTC. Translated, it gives CASSYSRAGGAVYGYTF.

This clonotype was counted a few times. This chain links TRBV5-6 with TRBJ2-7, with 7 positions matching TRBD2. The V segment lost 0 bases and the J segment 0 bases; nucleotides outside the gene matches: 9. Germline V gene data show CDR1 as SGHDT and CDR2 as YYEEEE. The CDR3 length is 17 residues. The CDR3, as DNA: TGTGCCAGCAGCTTGGCGGGGCGGGGGATAAACTCCTACGAGCAGTACTTC. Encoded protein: CASSLAGRGINSYEQYF.

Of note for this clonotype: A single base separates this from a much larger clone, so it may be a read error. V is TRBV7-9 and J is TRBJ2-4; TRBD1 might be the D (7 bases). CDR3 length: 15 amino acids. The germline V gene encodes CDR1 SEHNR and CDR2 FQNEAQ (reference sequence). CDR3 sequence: CASGYPEEGANIKYF. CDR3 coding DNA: TGTGCCAGCGGCTACCCTGAGGAGGGGGCAAACATTAAGTACTTC.

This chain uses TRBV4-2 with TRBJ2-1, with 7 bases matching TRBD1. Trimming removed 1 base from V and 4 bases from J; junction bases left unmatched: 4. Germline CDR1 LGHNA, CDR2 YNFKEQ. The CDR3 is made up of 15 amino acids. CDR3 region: CASSQGDSVYNEQFF. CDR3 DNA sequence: TGTGCCAGCAGCCAAGGGGACAGCGTATACAATGAGCAGTTCTTC.